This record concerns one TCR beta chain sequence. What it recognizes is unknown. The data stem from a study of T cells expressing NK-cell markers. In the study overall: HCMV serostatus: most of the eight sequenced donors positive, one negative. General study findings and limits: Of the CD8+ T cells in six donors, about 1.0-7.0% belonged to dominant NKG2C+ clonotypes.

5'RACE template switching with UMIs produced the TCR beta cDNA. TCRdb re-analyzed the 5' RACE reads; it lists each CDR3 protein once, without DNA. This listing includes about 260,000 distinct CDR3 sequences. CDR1 is DFQATT, CDR2 SNEGSKA, per germline (reference sequence). The CDR3 runs to 13 residues. The receptor was isolated from a woman between 18 and 75 years old in good health. The material sequenced was blood T cells: a sorted CD56 or NKG2C T cell subset, CD4+ or CD8+ T cells, or bulk PBMC T cells (not recorded which). The chain employs TRBV20-1 and TRBJ2-2. The CDR3 region is CSVRSVNTGELFF.